This record looks at one T cell receptor (beta chain) sequence and its context. Its antigen is currently unknown. The data were taken from a study of metastatic and nonmetastatic thyroid tumors. In the study overall: Patients with malignant and benign thyroid disease provided blood and tumor or nodule tissue, whose repertoires were compared.

All patients were treatment-naive before thyroid surgery. Original methodology: A classifier for distant metastasis in papillary thyroid cancer was constructed using CDR3 differences observed across clinicopathological groups. TCRdb re-analyzed the PCR reads using MiXCR. The V and J calls were determined by TCRdb, not by the authors. The sample consists of about 35,000 clones, roughly 15% of them appearing once. Overall study findings and caveats: A significant increase in TCR beta diversity was reportedly seen in malignant thyroid tumors relative to benign nodules, in blood and tumor.

CDR3 length: 16 amino acids. The V segment lost 2 bases and the J segment 9 bases; nucleotides outside the gene matches: 10. The V gene's germline CDR1 is SGHTA and CDR2 FQGNSA. The sequence was collected from a male donor with papillary thyroid cancer or a benign thyroid nodule (not recorded which). Some clones in this sample may be carry-over from other donors' samples. V gene TRBV7-2 combines with J gene TRBJ1-6; 7 positions match TRBD1. Sequencing input: blood. The CDR3, as DNA: TGTGCCAGCAGCTTATCGGACAGGCTCGAAGGTTCACCCCTCCACTTT. Encoded protein: CASSLSDRLEGSPLHF.